This T cell receptor (beta chain) was recovered during a study of blood T cell repertoires in COVID-19. On the study more broadly: Acute and convalescent COVID-19 samples came from the United States, Italy and Spain. Nucleic acid was either cDNA or gDNA, and it came from T cells, B-cell-depleted T cells, or PBMCs.

In the study's own analysis: Estimation of nucleated cell counts relied on the amplification of reference gene primers. Using immunoSEQ multiplex PCR, the repertoire was profiled, and TCRdb retains in-frame clones only, with some absent. Clone size and the V and J calls come from that table; the DNA yielded D and trimming. This sample has 150,000 to 200,000 clones, with approximately 90% found just once. What was sequenced was peripheral blood. The TCR comes from a man aged 50-59 years who had recovered from COVID-19.

The chain's CDR3 is CASSYSQGREKLFF. The CDR3 DNA sequence: TGTGCCAGCAGTTACTCGCAGGGGCGGGAAAAACTGTTTTTT. The chain is built from TRBV6-5 and TRBJ1-4; tentatively, D is TRBD1 (6 bases). The CDR3 consists of 14 residues. Trimming stripped 0 bases from V and 8 bases from J, with 10 bases between. Germline V gives CDR1 MNHEY, CDR2 SVGAGI.